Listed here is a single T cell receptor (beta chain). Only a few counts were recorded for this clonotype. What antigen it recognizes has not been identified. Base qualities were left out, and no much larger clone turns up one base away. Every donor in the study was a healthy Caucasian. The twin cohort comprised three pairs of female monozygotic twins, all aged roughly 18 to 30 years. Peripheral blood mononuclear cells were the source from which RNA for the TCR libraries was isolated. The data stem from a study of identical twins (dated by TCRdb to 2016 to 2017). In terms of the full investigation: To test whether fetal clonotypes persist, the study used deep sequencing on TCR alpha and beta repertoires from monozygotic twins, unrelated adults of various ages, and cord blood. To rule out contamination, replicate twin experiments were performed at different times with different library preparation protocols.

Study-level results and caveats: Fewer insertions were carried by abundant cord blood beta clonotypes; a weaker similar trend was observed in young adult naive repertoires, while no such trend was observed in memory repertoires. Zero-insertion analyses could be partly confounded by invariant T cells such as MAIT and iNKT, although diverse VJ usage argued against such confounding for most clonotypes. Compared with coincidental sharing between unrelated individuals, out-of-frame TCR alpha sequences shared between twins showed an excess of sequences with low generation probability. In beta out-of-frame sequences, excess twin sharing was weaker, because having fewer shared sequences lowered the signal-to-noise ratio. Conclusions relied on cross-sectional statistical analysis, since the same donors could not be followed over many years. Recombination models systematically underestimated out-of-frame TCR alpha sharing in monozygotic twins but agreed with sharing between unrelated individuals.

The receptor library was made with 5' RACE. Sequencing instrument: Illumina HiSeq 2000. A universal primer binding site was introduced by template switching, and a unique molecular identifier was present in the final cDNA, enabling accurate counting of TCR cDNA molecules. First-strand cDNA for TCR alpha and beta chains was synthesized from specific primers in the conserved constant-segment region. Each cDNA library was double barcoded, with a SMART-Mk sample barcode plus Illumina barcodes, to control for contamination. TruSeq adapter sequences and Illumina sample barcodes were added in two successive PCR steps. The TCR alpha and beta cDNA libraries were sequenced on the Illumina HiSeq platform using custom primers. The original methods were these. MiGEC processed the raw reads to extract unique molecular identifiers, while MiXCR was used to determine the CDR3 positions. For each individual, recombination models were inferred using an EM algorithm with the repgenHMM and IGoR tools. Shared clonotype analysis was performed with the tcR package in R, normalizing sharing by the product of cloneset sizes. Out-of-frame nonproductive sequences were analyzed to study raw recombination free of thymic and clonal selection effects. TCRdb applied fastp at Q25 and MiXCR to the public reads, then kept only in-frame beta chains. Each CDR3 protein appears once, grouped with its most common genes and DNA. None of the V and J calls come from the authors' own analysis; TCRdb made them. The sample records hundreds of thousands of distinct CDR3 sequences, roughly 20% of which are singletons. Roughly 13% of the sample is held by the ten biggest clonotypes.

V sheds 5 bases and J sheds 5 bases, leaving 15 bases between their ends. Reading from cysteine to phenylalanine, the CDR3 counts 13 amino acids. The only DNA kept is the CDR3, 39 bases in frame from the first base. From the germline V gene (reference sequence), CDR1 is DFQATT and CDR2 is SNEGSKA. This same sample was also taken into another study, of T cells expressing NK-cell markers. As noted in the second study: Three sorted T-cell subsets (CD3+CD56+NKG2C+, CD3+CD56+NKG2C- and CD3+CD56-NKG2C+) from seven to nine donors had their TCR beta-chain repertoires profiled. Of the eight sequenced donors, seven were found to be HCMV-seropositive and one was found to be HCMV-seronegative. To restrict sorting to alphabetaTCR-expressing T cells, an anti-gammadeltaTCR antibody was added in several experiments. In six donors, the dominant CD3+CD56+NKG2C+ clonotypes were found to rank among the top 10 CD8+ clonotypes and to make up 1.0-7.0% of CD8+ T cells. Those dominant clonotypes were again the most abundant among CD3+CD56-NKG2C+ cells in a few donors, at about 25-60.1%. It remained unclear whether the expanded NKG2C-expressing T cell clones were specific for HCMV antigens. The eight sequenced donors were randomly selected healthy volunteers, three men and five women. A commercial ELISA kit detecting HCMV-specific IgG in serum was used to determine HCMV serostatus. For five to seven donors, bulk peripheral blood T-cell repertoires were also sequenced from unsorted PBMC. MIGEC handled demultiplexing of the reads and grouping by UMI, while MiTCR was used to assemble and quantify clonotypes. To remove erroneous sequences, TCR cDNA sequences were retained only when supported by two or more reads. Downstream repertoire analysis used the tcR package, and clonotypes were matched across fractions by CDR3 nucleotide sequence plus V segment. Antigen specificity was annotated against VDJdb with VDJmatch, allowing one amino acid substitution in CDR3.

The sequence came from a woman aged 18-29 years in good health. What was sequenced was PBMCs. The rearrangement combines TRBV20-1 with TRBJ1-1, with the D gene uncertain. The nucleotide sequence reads TGCAGTGCTCCAACCGTGATGGGTACTGAAGCTTTCTTT. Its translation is CSAPTVMGTEAFF.